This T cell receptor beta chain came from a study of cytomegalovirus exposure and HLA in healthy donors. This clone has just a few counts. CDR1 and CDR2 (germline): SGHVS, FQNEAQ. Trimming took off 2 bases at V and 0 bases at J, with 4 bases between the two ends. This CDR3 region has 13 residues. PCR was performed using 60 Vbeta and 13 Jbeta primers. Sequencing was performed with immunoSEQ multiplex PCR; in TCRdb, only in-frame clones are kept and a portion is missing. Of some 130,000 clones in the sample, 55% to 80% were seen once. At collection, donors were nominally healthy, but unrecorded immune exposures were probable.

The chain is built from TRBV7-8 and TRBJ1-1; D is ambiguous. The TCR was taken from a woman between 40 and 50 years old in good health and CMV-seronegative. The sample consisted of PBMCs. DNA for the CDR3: TGTGCCAGCAGCTTATACTTGAACACTGAAGCTTTCTTT. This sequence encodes CASSLYLNTEAFF.